The 7 T cell receptor beta chains presented below share a single source sample, sequenced in a study of T cells after yellow fever vaccination. TCRdb ran MiXCR on the 5' RACE reads and lists one entry per CDR3 protein. This table has 200,000 to 300,000 distinct CDR3 sequences, more than 3.5% appearing once. Sequences were derived from PBMCs, sampled 15 days after the yellow fever booster vaccination. The receptors were sampled from a man aged 18 to 29 who received the YFV17D yellow fever vaccine.

Many counts were recorded for this clonotype. The chain employs TRBV6-2 or TRBV6-3 and TRBJ2-2; D ambiguous. The germline CDR1 and CDR2 sequences are MNHEY and SVGEGT. Deletions cut 7 bases from V and 7 bases from J, with 7 bases between. The CDR3 spans 11 residues. Here the CDR3 reads CASTSLGELFF. CDR3 DNA: TGTGCCAGCACCTCCCTCGGGGAGCTGTTTTTT.

This clonotype was detected ten times or more. The CDR3 DNA follows: TGTGCCAGCAGTTTTCCGGGGCCGCGCGCCCCCGATACGCAGTATTTT. Protein sequence: CASSFPGPRAPDTQYF. This chain joins TRBV6-6 and TRBJ2-3; tentatively, D is TRBD1 or TRBD2 (5 bases each). The CDR3 is made up of 16 amino acids. V lost 4 bases and J lost 6, with 20 bases in between. Germline V gene sequence: CDR1 MNHNY, CDR2 SVGAGI (reference sequence).

Turning to this clonotype: A much larger clone differs from this one at a single base, so this may be a read error. The chain carries TRBV5-1 and TRBJ2-5; no clear D gene. In germline, CDR1 is SGHRS, CDR2 YFSETQ. The CDR3 extends over 13 amino acids. The CDR3 is CDSSLRPLETQYF. CDR3 nucleotides: TGCGACAGCAGCTTGAGGCCACTTGAGACCCAGTACTTC.

This clonotype has ten or more counts. This sequence joins TRBV7-2 and TRBJ2-1, with D perhaps matching TRBD2 (6 bases). Deletions cut 1 base from V and 9 bases from J, with 19 bases between. The germline gives CDR1 SGHTA, CDR2 FQGNSA. CDR3 length: 16 residues. The CDR3 is CASSLELRGVNGEQFF. CDR3 bases: TGTGCCAGCAGCTTAGAATTGCGGGGAGTCAATGGTGAGCAGTTCTTC.

This clonotype showed up many times. The V call is TRBV24-1, the J call TRBJ2-1, with D tentatively TRBD1 or TRBD2 (5 bases each). Germline lookup yields CDR1 KGHDR and CDR2 SFDVKD. Between the trimmed V and J ends, which lost 3 bases and 3 bases, there was a span of 11 bases. CDR3 length: 15 residues. The CDR3 protein is CATSDGGVRYNEQFF. DNA of the CDR3: TGTGCCACCAGTGATGGGGGAGTTCGCTACAATGAGCAGTTCTTC.

This clonotype turned up a few times. The rearrangement uses TRBV4-3 and TRBJ2-3; TRBD2 is a possible D gene (6 bases). Per the germline V gene, CDR1 is LGHNA and CDR2 is YSLEER. Trimming took off 7 bases at V and 0 bases at J, with 14 bases between the two ends. The CDR3 is 15 residues long. The CDR3 loop reads CASTLGRSSTDTQYF. The CDR3 DNA is TGCGCCAGCACCCTTGGGAGGTCTAGCACAGATACGCAGTATTTT.

This clonotype was recorded at least ten times. The rearrangement uses TRBV4-3 and TRBJ2-6; D possibly uses TRBD1 or TRBD2 (5 bases each). The ends were cut back, 2 bases at V and 0 bases at J, with 20 bases in the middle. Per germline, CDR1 LGHNA and CDR2 YSLEER. The CDR3 is 20 amino acids. The CDR3 DNA reads TGCGCCAGCAGCCAACTCCGATTACGGGACGGAAGCTCTGGGGCCAACGTCCTGACTTTC. The encoded protein is CASSQLRLRDGSSGANVLTF.